One sample yielded the 11 T cell receptor beta chains listed below, sequenced in a study of long-term antiretroviral therapy in people with HIV. Assay version v3.0 of immunoSEQ was used, and it was run at survey level. Using immunoSEQ multiplex PCR, the repertoire was profiled, and TCRdb retains in-frame clones only, with some absent. Of 20,000 or so clones listed, over 80% are singletons. Specimen: unsorted PBMCs, collected 1.8 years before starting antiretroviral therapy. These TCRs come from a middle-aged man with HIV.

This chain uses TRBV7-2 with TRBJ2-1; 7 nucleotides agree with TRBD2. Germline V lookup: CDR1 SGHTA, CDR2 FQGNSA. The CDR3 has 17 amino acids. The ends lost 8 bases at V and 1 base at J; junction bases unmatched: 14. In nucleotides, the CDR3 is TGTGCCAGCTTGACTAGCCCGGGGTTATATTCCTACAATGAGCAGTTCTTC. It translates to CASLTSPGLYSYNEQFF.

This clone was detected only a few times. The DNA for the CDR3 is TGCGCCAGCAGCGTATCGACGGATCAGCCCCAGCATTTT. This sequence encodes CASSVSTDQPQHF. The rearrangement links TRBV5-1 to TRBJ1-5; D not resolved. V was pared by 4 bases and J by 5 bases, with 10 bases between. This CDR3 contains 13 residues. Germline V lookup: CDR1 SGHRS, CDR2 YFSETQ.

The gene calls are TRBV18 and TRBJ2-5, with 7 bases fitting TRBD2. J gave up 1 base and V 4 bases, and 6 bases lay outside the gene matches. This CDR3 region has 15 residues. The V gene's germline CDR1 is KGHSH and CDR2 LQKENI. The CDR3 nucleotides are TGTGCCAGCTCACGCTCTGCTAGCGGCCAAGAGACCCAGTACTTC. Translation: CASSRSASGQETQYF.

The V gene is TRBV5-1, the J gene TRBJ2-5; 9 nucleotides match TRBD1. The germline CDR1 and CDR2 sequences are SGHRS and YFSETQ. The CDR3 is 16 residues long. The V and J ends lost 4 bases and 5 bases, in that order; junction bases with no gene match: 12. The CDR3 reads CASSPRPGTGMETQYF. The CDR3 DNA sequence: TGCGCCAGCAGCCCGCGACCCGGGACAGGGATGGAGACCCAGTACTTC.

J is TRBJ2-1 and V is TRBV30, with 8 bases aligning to TRBD2. This CDR3 is 15 amino acids long. V shed 0 bases, J shed 9 bases, and the junction held 10 bases outside the gene matches. Germline CDR1 is GTSNPN and CDR2 is SVGIG (reference sequence). The CDR3 DNA sequence: TGTGCCTGGAGTGTACGTGAGCGGGAGCAGGGTGAGCAGTTCTTC. This encodes CAWSVREREQGEQFF. The variable domain in full, completed from reference TRBV30 and TRBJ2-1, reads SQTIHQWPATLVQPVGSPLSLECTVEGTSNPNLYWYRQAAGRGLQLLFYSVGIGQISSEVPQNLSASRPQDRQFILSSKKLLLSDSGFYLCAWSVREREQGEQFFGPGTRLTVL.

CDR3 region: CASSARQDSNQPQHF. The DNA of the CDR3 is TGTGCCAGCAGCGCACGACAGGATAGCAATCAGCCCCAGCATTTT. The chain uses TRBV7-2 and TRBJ1-5; D perhaps matches TRBD1 (6 bases). The CDR3 spans 15 residues. Trimming cost V 5 bases and J 0 bases, with 11 bases left between them. Germline lookup yields CDR1 SGHTA and CDR2 FQGNSA. Full variable domain (remainder filled in from reference TRBV7-2 and TRBJ1-5): GAGVSQSPSNKVTEKGKDVELRCDPISGHTALYWYRQSLGQGLEFLIYFQGNSAPDKSGLPSDRFSAERTGGSVSTLTIQRTQQEDSAVYLCASSARQDSNQPQHFGDGTRLSIL.

The V call is TRBV7-3, the J call TRBJ2-7; D perhaps matches TRBD2 (6 bases). Trimming pared 2 bases from V and 6 bases from J, leaving 11 bases between. This CDR3 has 13 amino acids. Germline loops: CDR1 SGHTA, CDR2 FQGTGA. CDR3 coding DNA: TGTGCCAGCAGCTTAGTAGCGGAAGGCGAGCAGTACTTC. Amino acids: CASSLVAEGEQYF.

This clone was counted only a few times. V gene TRBV7-3 combines with J gene TRBJ2-2; 7 bases match TRBD1. The J segment lost 3 bases and the V segment lost 3 bases, leaving 7 bases of the junction unmatched. From germline, CDR1 is SGHTA and CDR2 FQGTGA. The CDR3 is 16 amino acids. The CDR3 DNA reads as TGTGCCAGCAGCTTGCTTCGGGACAGCTACACCGGGGAGCTGTTTTTT. Its protein product is CASSLLRDSYTGELFF.

This sequence joins TRBV7-9 and TRBJ2-3, with 8 bases matching TRBD2. In germline, CDR1 is SEHNR, CDR2 FQNEAQ (reference sequence). CDR3 length: 16 residues. The trim removed 1 base at V and 1 base at J, leaving 4 bases unmatched. This chain's CDR3 is CASSLVSGSGTDTQYF. CDR3 bases: TGTGCCAGCAGCTTAGTCAGCGGGAGTGGCACAGATACGCAGTATTTT.

This sequence joins TRBV27 and TRBJ1-2; TRBD1 aligns across 11 bases. This CDR3 region has 16 residues. V was clipped by 0 bases and J by 7 bases; unmatched bases: 7. Germline lookup yields CDR1 MNHEY and CDR2 SMNVEV (reference sequence). The CDR3 protein is CASSLSAGTGGRGYTF. The CDR3 DNA sequence: TGTGCCAGCAGTTTATCCGCCGGGACAGGGGGTCGTGGCTACACCTTC.

J is TRBJ1-2 and V is TRBV7-9, with D tentatively TRBD1 (6 bases). This CDR3 region has 14 residues. Germline values: CDR1 SEHNR, CDR2 FQNEAQ (reference sequence). V dropped 5 bases and J dropped 7 bases, with 17 bases sitting between them. The CDR3: CASSIGGVGGGYTF. CDR3 nucleotides: TGTGCCAGCAGCATAGGGGGGGTTGGTGGTGGCTACACCTTC.